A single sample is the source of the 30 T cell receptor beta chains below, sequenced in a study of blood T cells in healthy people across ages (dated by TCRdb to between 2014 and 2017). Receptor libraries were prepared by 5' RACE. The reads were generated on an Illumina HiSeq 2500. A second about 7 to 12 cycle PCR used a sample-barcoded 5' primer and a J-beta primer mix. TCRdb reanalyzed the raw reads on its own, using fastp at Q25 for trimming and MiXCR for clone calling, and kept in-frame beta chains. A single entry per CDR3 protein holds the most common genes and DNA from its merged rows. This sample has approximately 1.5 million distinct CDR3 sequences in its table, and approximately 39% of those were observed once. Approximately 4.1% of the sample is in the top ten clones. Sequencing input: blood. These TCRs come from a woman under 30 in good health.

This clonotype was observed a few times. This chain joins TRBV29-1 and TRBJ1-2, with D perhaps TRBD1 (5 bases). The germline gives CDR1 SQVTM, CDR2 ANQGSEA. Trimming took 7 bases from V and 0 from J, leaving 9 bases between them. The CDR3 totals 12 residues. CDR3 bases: TGCAGCGATGGGGGGACTAACTATGGCTACACCTTC. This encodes CSDGGTNYGYTF. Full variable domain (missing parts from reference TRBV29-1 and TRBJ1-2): SAVISQKPSRDICQRGTSLTIQCQVDSQVTMMFWYRQQPGQSLTLIATANQGSEATYESGFVIDKFPISRPNLTFSTLTVSNMSPEDSSIYLCSDGGTNYGYTFGSGTRLTVV.

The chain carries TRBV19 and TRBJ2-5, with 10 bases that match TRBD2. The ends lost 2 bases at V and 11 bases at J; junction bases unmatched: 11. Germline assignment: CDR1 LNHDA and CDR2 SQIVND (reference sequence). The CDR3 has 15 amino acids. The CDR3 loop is CASSISLAGSNEQYF. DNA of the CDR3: TGTGCCAGTAGTATATCACTAGCGGGAAGCAATGAGCAGTACTTC.

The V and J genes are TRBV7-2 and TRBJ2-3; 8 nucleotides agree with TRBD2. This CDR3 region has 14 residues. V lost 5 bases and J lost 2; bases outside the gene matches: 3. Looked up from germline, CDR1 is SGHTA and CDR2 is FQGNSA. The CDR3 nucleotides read TGTGCCAGCAGCGTACTAGCGGCCACAGATACGCAGTATTTT. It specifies CASSVLAATDTQYF.

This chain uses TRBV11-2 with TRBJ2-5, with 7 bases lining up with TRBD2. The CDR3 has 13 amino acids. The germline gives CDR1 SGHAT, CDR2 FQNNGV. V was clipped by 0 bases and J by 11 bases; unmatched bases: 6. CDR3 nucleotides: TGTGCCAGCAGCTTAGATAGGGTGGGAGGGCAGTACTTC. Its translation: CASSLDRVGGQYF.

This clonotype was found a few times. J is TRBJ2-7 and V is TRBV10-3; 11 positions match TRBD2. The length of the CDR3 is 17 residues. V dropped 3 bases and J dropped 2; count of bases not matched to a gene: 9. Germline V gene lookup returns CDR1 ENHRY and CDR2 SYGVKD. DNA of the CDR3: TGTGCCATCAGTGACCCCGATACGACTAGCGGGACCTACGAGCAGTACTTC. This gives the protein CAISDPDTTSGTYEQYF.

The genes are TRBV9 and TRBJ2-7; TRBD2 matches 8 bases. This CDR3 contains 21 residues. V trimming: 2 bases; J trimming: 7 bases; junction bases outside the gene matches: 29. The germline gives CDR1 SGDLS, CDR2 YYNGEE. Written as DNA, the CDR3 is TGTGCCAGCAGCGTGACCATGACCACGTCAGAGGCGGGGGGCCCCTCCAATGAGCAGTACTTC. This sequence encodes CASSVTMTTSEAGGPSNEQYF.

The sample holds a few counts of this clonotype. The CDR3 is CASRNRDRGYEQYF. CDR3 coding DNA: TGTGCCAGCAGGAACCGGGACAGGGGTTACGAGCAGTACTTC. This chain links TRBV12-3 or TRBV12-4 with TRBJ2-7; TRBD1 matches 10 bases. With V trimmed by 6 bases and J by 4 bases, 6 bases remained unmatched. The CDR3 loop spans 14 amino acids.

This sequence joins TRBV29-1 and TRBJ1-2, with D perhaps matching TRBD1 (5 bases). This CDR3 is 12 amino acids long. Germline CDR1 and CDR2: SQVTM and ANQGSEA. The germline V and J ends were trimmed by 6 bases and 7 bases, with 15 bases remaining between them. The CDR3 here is CSVGVWGSGYTF. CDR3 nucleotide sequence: TGCAGCGTAGGGGTGTGGGGATCTGGCTACACCTTC.

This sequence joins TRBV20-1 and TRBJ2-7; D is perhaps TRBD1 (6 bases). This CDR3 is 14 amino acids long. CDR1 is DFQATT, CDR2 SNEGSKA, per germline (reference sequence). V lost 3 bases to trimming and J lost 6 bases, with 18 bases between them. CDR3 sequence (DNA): TGCAGTGCTAGCAGGGTAGTTAAGGACAGCGAGCAGTACTTC. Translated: CSASRVVKDSEQYF.

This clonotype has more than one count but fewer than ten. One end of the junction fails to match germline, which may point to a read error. In DNA, the CDR3 is TGCAGTGCCAGAGACAGGGTAGCATATGGCTACACCTTC. This gives the protein CSARDRVAYGYTF. The chain carries TRBV20-1 and TRBJ1-2, with TRBD1 matching 7 bases. The germline V gene encodes CDR1 DFQATT and CDR2 SNEGSKA (reference sequence). The CDR3 has 13 amino acids.

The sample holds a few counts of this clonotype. The CDR3 DNA sequence: TGCAGTGTTGGGCAGCCCCAGCATTTT. Protein: CSVGQPQHF. The chain carries TRBV20-1 and TRBJ1-5; D is unclear. Germline values: CDR1 DFQATT, CDR2 SNEGSKA (reference sequence). This CDR3 has 9 residues. Trimming took off 7 bases at V and 7 bases at J, with 5 bases between the two ends.

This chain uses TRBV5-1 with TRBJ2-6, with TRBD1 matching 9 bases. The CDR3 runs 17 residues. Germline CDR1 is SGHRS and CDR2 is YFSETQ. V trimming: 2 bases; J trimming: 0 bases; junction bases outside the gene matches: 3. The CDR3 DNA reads TGCGCCAGCAGCTTAGGGACAGGGCACTCTGGGGCCAACGTCCTGACTTTC. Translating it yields CASSLGTGHSGANVLTF.

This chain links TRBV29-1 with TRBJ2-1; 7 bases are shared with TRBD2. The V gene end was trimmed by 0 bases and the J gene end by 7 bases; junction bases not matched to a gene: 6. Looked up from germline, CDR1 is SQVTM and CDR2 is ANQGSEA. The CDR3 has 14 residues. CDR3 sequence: CSVEDGGSTNEQFF. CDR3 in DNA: TGCAGCGTTGAAGATGGCGGGAGTACAAATGAGCAGTTCTTC.

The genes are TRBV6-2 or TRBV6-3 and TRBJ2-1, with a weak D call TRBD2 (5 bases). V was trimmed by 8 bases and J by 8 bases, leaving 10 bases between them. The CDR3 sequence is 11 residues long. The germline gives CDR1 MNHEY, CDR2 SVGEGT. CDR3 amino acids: CASSGSHEQFF. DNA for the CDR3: TGTGCCAGCTCGGGGTCGCATGAGCAGTTCTTC.

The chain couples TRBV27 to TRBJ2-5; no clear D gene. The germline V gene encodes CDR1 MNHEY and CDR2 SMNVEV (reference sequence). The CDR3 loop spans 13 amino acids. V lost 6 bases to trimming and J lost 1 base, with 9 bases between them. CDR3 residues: CASRGRVQETQYF. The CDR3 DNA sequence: TGTGCCAGCAGGGGCCGAGTCCAAGAGACCCAGTACTTC.

This CDR3 is CASTRQGNEQYF. The CDR3 nucleotides are TGCGCCAGCACAAGACAGGGGAATGAGCAGTACTTC. This chain connects TRBV5-1 to TRBJ2-1; TRBD1 agrees at 8 bases. The J call may be incorrect, as the DNA end agrees better with TRBJ2-7. Germline CDR1 SGHRS, CDR2 YFSETQ. The CDR3 has 12 residues.

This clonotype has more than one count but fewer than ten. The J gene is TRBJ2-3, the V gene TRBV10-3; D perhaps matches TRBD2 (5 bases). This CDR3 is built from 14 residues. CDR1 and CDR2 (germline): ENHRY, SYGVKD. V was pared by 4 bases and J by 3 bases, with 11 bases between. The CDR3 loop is CAISGLGVTDTQYF. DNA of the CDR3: TGTGCCATCAGTGGTTTGGGAGTGACAGATACGCAGTATTTT.

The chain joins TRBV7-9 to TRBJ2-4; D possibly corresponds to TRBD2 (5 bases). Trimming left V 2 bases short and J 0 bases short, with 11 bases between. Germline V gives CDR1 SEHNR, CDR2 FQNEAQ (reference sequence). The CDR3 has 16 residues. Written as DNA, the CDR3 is TGTGCCAGCAGCTTAACGGGATTCCTAGCCAAAAACATTCAGTACTTC. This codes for CASSLTGFLAKNIQYF.

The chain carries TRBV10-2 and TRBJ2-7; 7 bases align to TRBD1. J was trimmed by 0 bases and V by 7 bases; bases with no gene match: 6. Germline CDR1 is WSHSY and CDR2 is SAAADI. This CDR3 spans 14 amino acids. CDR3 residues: CASTWDSISYEQYF. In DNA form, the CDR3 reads TGCGCCAGCACATGGGACAGCATCTCCTACGAGCAGTACTTC.

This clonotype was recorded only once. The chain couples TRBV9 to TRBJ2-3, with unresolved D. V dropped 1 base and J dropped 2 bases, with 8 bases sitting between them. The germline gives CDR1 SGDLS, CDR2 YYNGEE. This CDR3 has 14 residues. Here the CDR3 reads CASSVSWFTDTQYF. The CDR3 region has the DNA TGTGCCAGCAGCGTATCTTGGTTCACAGATACGCAGTATTTT.

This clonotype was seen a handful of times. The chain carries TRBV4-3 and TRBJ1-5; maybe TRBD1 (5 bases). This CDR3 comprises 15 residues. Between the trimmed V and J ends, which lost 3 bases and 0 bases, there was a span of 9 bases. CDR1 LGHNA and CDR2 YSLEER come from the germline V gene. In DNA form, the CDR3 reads TGCGCCAGCAGCCACCGGAGGGGTAGCAATCAGCCCCAGCATTTT. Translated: CASSHRRGSNQPQHF.

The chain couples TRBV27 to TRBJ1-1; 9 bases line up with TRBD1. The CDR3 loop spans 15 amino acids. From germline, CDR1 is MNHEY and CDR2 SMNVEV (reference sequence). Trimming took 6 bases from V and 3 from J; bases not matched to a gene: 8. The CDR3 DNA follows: TGTGCCAGCAGCTGGACAGGGGATAGGGACACTGAAGCTTTCTTT. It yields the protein CASSWTGDRDTEAFF.

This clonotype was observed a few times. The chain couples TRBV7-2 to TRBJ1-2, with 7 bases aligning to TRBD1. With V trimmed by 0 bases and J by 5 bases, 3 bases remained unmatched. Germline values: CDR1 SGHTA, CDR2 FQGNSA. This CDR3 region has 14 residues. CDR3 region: CASSLAGQKYGYTF. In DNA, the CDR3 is TGTGCCAGCAGCTTAGCGGGACAGAAGTATGGCTACACCTTC.

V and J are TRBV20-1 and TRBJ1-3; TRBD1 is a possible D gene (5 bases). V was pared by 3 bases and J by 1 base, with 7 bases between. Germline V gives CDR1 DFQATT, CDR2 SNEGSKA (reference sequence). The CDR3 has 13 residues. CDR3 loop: CSARGESGNTIYF. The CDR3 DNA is TGCAGTGCTAGGGGGGAGTCTGGAAACACCATATATTTT.

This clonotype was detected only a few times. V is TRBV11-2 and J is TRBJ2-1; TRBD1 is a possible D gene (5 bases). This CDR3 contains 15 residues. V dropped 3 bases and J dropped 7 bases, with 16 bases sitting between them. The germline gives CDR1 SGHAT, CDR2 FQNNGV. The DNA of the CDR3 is TGTGCCAGCAGCTTTATTAAGGGGTCAACTAATGAGCAGTTCTTC. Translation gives CASSFIKGSTNEQFF.

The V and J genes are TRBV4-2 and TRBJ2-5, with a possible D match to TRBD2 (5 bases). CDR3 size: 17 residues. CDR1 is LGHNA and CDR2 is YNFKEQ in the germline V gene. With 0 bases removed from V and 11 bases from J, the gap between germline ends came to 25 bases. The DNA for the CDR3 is TGTGCCAGCAGCCAAGATCTTGGTACTAGTTATACCGACGGGCAGTACTTC. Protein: CASSQDLGTSYTDGQYF.

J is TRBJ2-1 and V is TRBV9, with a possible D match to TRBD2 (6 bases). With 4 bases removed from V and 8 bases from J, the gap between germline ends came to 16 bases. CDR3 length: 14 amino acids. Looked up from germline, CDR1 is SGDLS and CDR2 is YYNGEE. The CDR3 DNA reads TGTGCCAGCAGCCCTCGGCGGGACTCCGATGAGCAGTTCTTC. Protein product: CASSPRRDSDEQFF.

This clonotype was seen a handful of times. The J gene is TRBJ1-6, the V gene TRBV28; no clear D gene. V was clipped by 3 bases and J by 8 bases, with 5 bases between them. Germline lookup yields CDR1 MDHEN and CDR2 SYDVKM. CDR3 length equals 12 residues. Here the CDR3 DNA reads TGTGCCAGCAGTTTGTGGGATTCACCCCTCCACTTT. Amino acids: CASSLWDSPLHF. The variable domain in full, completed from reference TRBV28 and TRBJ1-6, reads DVKVTQSSRYLVKRTGEKVFLECVQDMDHENMFWYRQDPGLGLRLIYFSYDVKMKEKGDIPEGYSVSREKKERFSLILESASTNQTSMYLCASSLWDSPLHFGNGTRLTVT.

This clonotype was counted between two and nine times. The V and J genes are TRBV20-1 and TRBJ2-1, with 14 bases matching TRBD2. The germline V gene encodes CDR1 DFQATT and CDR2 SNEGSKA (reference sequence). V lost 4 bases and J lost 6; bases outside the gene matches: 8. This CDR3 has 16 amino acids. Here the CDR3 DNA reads TGCAGTGCTATGGGACTAGCGGGAGCAAGACTCAATGAGCAGTTCTTC. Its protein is CSAMGLAGARLNEQFF.

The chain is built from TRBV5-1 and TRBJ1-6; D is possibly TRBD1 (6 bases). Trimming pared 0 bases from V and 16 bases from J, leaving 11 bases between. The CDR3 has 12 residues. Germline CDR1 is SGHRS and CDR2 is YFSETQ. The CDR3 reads CASSLVQGELHF. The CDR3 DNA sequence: TGCGCCAGCAGCTTGGTACAGGGAGAGCTCCACTTT.